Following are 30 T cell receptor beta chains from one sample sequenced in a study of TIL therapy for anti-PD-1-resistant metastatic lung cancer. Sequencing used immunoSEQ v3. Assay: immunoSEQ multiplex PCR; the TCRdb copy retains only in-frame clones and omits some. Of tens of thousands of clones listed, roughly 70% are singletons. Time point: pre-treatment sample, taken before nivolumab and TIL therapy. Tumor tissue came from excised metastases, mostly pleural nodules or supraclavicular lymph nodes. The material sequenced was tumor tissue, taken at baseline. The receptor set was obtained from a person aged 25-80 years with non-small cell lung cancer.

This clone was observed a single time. CDR3 in DNA: TGCAGCGTGGGTAGACAGGGGTGGGAGCAGTACTTC. This encodes CSVGRQGWEQYF. The chain uses TRBV29-1 and TRBJ2-7; 8 bases match TRBD1. Germline lookup yields CDR1 SQVTM and CDR2 ANQGSEA. This CDR3 has 12 residues. The J segment lost 7 bases and the V segment lost 6 bases, leaving 8 bases of the junction unmatched.

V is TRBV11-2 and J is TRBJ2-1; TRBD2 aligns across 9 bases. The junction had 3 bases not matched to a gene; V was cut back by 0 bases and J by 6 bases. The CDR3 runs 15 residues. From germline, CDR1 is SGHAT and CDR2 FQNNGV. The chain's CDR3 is CASSLDLAGVNEQFF. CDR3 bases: TGTGCCAGCAGCTTAGATTTAGCGGGGGTCAATGAGCAGTTCTTC.

The CDR3 coding sequence is TGTGCCAGCAGTGAAAGGAGAGGCCGCACAGATACGCAGTATTTT. It encodes CASSERRGRTDTQYF. V usage is TRBV6-1 and J usage is TRBJ2-3; D unclear. Trimming cost V 2 bases and J 1 base, with 10 bases left between them. Germline CDR1 is MNHNS and CDR2 is SASEGT. The CDR3 loop spans 15 amino acids.

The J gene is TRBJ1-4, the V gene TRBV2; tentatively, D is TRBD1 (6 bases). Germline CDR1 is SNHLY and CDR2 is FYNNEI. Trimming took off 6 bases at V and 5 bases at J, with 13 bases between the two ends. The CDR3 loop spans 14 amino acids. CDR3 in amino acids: CASRTGTLNEKLFF. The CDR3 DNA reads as TGTGCCAGCAGGACCGGGACATTGAATGAAAAACTGTTTTTT.

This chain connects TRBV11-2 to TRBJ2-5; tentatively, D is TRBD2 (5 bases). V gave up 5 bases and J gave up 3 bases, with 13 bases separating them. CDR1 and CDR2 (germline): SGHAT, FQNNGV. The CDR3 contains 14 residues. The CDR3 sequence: CASSRGMTKETQYF. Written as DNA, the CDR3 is TGTGCCAGCAGCCGAGGGATGACAAAAGAGACCCAGTACTTC.

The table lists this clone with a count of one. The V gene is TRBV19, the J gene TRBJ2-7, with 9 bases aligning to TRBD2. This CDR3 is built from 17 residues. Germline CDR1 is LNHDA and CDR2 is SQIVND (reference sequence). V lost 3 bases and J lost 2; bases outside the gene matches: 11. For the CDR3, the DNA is TGTGCCAGTAGTATCGAGGCTAGCGGGACGACAACCTACGAGCAGTACTTC. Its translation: CASSIEASGTTTYEQYF.

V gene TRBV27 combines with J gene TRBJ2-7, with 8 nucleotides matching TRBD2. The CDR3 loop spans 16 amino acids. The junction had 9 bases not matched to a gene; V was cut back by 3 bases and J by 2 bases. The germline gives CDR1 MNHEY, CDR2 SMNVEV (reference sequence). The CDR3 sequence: CASSFISREVAYEQYF. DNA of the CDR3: TGTGCCAGCAGTTTTATCTCGCGGGAGGTCGCCTACGAGCAGTACTTC.

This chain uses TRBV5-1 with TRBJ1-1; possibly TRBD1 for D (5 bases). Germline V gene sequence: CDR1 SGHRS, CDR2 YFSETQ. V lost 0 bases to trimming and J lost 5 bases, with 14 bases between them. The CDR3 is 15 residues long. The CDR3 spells CASSLGGTGETEAFF. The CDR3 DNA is TGCGCCAGCAGCTTGGGGGGTACAGGAGAAACTGAAGCTTTCTTT.

For the CDR3, the DNA is TGCGCCAGCAGCCCTTTCCAGGGCACCGGGGAGCTGTTTTTT. It specifies CASSPFQGTGELFF. The chain has TRBV4-1 and TRBJ2-2; a weak D match, TRBD1 (5 bases). The CDR3 has 14 amino acids. Germline values: CDR1 MGHRA, CDR2 YSYEKL. Trimming cost V 4 bases and J 4 bases, with 10 bases left between them.

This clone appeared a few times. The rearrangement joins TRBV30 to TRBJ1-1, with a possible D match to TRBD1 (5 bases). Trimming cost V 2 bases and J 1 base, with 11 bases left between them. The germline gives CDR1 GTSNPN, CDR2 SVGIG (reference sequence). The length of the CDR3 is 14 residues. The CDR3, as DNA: TGTGCCTGGAGTTCCCTAGGACAGAACACTGAAGCTTTCTTT. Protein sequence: CAWSSLGQNTEAFF.

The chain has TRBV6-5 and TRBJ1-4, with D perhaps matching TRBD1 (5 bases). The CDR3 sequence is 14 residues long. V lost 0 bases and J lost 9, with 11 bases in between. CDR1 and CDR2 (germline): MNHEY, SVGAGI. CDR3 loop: CASSYSGGGKKLFF. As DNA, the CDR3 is TGTGCCAGCAGTTACTCCGGGGGGGGAAAAAAACTGTTTTTT.

Here the CDR3 DNA reads TGTGCCAGCAGTTACTCTTCACTAGAACCTTCCAACGAGCAGTACTTC. It codes for CASSYSSLEPSNEQYF. The chain couples TRBV6-6 to TRBJ2-7, with D perhaps matching TRBD2 (5 bases). Trimming took 0 bases from V and 5 from J, leaving 17 bases between them. CDR3 length: 16 residues. Germline-derived CDR1 and CDR2 are MNHNY and SVGAGI (reference sequence).

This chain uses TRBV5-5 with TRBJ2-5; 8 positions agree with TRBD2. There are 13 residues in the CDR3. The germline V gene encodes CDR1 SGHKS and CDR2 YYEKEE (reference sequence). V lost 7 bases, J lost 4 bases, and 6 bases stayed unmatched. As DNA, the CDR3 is TGTGCCAGCTCCGGGGGGGTAATAGAGACCCAGTACTTC. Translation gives CASSGGVIETQYF. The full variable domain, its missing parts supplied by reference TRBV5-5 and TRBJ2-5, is DAGVTQSPTHLIKTRGQQVTLRCSPISGHKSVSWYQQVLGQGPQFIFQYYEKEERGRGNFPDRFSARQFPNYSSELNVNALLLGDSALYLCASSGGVIETQYFGPGTRLLVL.

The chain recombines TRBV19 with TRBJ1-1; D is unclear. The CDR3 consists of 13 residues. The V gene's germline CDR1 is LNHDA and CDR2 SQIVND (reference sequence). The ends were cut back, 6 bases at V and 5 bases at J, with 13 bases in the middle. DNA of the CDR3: TGTGCCAGTAGGGGTGGGAATCGGACTGAAGCTTTCTTT. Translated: CASRGGNRTEAFF.

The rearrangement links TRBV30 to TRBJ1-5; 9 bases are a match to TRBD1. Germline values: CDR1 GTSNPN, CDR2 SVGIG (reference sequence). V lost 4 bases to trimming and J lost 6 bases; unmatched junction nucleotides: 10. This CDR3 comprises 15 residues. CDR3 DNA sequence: TGTGCCTGGAACCCGGGACAGGGTGACGGTCAGCCCCAGCATTTT. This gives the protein CAWNPGQGDGQPQHF.

The CDR3: CASSMGLGATDTQYF. CDR3 in DNA: TGTGCCAGTAGTATGGGGTTGGGGGCCACAGATACGCAGTATTTT. The chain employs TRBV19 and TRBJ2-3; D perhaps matches TRBD1 (6 bases). The CDR3 length is 15 residues. CDR1 and CDR2 from the germline V gene are LNHDA and SQIVND (reference sequence). The V end was cut by 3 bases, the J end by 2 bases, with 12 bases between.

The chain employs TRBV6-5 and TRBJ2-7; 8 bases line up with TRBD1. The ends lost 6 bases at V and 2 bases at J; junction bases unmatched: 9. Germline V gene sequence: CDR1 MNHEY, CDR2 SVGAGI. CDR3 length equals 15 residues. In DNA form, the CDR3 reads TGTGCCAGCAGAACGACCTGGACAGGGACCTACGAGCAGTACTTC. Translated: CASRTTWTGTYEQYF.

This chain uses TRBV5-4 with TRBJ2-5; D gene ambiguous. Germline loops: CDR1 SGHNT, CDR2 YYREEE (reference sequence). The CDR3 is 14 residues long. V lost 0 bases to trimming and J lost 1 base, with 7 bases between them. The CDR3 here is CASSLDGTQETQYF. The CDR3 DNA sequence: TGTGCCAGCAGCTTGGACGGCACCCAAGAGACCCAGTACTTC.

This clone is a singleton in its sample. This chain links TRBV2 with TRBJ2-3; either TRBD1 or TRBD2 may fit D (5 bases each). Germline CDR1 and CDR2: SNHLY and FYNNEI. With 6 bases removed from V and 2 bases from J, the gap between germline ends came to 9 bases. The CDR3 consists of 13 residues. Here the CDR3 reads CASREGFTDTQYF. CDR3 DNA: TGTGCCAGCAGAGAGGGGTTCACAGATACGCAGTATTTT.

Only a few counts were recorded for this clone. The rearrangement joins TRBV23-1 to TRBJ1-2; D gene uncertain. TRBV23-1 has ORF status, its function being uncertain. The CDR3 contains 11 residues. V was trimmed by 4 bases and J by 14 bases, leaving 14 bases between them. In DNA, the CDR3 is TGCGCCAGCAGTCGGGCGGAAGATAAAACCTTC. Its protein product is CASSRAEDKTF.

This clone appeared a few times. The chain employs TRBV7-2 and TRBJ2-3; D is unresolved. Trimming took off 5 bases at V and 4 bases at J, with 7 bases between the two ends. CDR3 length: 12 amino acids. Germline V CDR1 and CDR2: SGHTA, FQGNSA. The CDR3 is CASSPTADTQYF. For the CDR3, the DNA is TGTGCCAGCAGCCCGACCGCAGATACGCAGTATTTT.

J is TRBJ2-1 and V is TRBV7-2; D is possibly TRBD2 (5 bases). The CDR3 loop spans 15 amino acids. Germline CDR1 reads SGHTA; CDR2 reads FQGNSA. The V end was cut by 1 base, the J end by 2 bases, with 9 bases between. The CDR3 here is CASSLGLPPYNEQFF. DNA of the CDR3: TGTGCCAGCAGCTTAGGACTACCACCCTACAATGAGCAGTTCTTC. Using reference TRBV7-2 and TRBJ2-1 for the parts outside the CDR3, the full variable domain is GAGVSQSPSNKVTEKGKDVELRCDPISGHTALYWYRQSLGQGLEFLIYFQGNSAPDKSGLPSDRFSAERTGGSVSTLTIQRTQQEDSAVYLCASSLGLPPYNEQFFGPGTRLTVL.

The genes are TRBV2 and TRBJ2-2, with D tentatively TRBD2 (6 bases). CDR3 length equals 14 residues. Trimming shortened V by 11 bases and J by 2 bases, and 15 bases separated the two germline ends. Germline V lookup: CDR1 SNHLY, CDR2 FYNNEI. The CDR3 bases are TGTGCCGTTAAGCCGGGACTCAACACCGGGGAGCTGTTTTTT. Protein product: CAVKPGLNTGELFF.

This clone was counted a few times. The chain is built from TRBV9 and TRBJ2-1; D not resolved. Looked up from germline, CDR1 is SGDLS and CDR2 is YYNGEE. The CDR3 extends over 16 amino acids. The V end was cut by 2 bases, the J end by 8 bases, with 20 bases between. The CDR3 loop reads CASSVLDATNRDEQFF. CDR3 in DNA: TGTGCCAGCAGCGTTTTGGACGCAACGAACCGCGATGAGCAGTTCTTC.

The CDR3 loop reads CASSPEADLRGSWYTF. The CDR3 DNA is TGTGCCAGCAGCCCTGAGGCGGACCTTAGAGGATCGTGGTACACCTTC. This chain uses TRBV7-9 with TRBJ1-2; D gene uncertain. The V end lost 5 bases, the J end lost 11 bases, and 27 bases lay between the germline ends. The CDR3 totals 16 residues. Germline loops: CDR1 SEHNR, CDR2 FQNEAQ (reference sequence).

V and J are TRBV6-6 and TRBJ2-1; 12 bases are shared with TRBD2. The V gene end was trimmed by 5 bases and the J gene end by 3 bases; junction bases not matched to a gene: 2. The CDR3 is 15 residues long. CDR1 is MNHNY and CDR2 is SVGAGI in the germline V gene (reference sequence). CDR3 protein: CASSRLAGDYNEQFF. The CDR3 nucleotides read TGTGCCAGCAGTCGACTAGCGGGAGACTACAATGAGCAGTTCTTC.

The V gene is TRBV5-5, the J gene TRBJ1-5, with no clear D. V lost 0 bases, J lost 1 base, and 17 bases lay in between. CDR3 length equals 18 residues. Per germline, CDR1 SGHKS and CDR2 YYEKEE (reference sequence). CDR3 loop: CASSLVATLERSNQPQHF. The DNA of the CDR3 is TGTGCCAGCAGCTTGGTAGCTACCCTCGAGAGGAGCAATCAGCCCCAGCATTTT.

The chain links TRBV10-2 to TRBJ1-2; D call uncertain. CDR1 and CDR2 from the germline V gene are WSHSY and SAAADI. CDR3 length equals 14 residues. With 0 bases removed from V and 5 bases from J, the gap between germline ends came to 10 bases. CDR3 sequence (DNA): TGCGCCAGCAGTGAGTCAAAGGCCGGGTATGGCTACACCTTC. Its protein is CASSESKAGYGYTF.

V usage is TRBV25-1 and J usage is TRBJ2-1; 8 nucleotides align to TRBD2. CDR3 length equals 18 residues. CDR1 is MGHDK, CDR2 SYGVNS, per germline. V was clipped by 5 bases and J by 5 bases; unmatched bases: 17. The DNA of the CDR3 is TGTGCCAGCAGTTCAATTATAAGAGCGGGGGTAAGCCACAATGAGCAGTTCTTC. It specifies CASSSIIRAGVSHNEQFF.

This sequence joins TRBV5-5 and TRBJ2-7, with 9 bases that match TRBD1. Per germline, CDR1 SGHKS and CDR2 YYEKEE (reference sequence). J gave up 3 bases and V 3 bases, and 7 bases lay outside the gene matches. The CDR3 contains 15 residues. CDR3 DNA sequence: TGTGCCAGCAGCTCGAGACCGGGACAGGGCTACGAGCAGTACTTC. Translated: CASSSRPGQGYEQYF.